The T cell receptor beta chain under discussion was sequenced for a study of cytomegalovirus exposure and HLA in healthy donors (dated by TCRdb to the late 2010s). At the level of the whole study: An earlier analysis of roughly 500 of the donors reported approximately 300 Gb of sequence data and some 120 million unique TCR beta sequences from approximately 180 million T cells. A later genetic analysis took genome-wide SNP genotypes for about 60% of the roughly 670 donors and used that subset as a discovery cohort. A later analysis re-examined previously published TCR beta repertoires from more than 600 donors and added high-resolution HLA genotyping to investigate patterns of TCR occurrence. Roughly five DR-DQ haplotypes were treated as single units for association and clustering because of strong linkage in the cohort. High-throughput TCR immunosequencing, statistical association of individual TCRs with disease status, and machine learning were combined to predict cytomegalovirus infection status. HLA typing covered class I and class II loci at four-digit resolution. Roughly 310 gigabases of sequencing data and 80 million or so unique TCR sequences were included in an early release covering around 600 HLA-typed donors. Rather than drawing on any new phenotypic data, the later analysis identified candidate immune exposures from TCR beta sequences and the way those sequences occurred across donors. Using immunosequencing, the study profiled T cell repertoires from about 610 subjects and related those repertoires to cytomegalovirus serostatus. Donor age, sex, ethnicity and CMV serostatus were compiled alongside the repertoire data. In an earlier analysis of a few hundred of the donors, high-throughput TCR beta sequencing was used to judge whether each TCR beta V gene segment behaved as functional or pseudogenic. Among 398 genotyped donors of the cohort, an average of 235,054 unique TCR beta nucleotide sequences were sequenced per donor, around 20% of them non-productive. The study aimed to test whether signatures of past pathogen exposure could be identified by cataloging public T cell receptors. Every repertoire in the discovery cohort had been generated on one and the same sequencing platform. The genetic ancestry cluster associated with self-reported Caucasian donors included roughly 84% of the roughly 400 genotyped donors. Typing coverage varied by locus: 629-630 donors for A, B, C, DRB1 and DQB1; more than 500 for DQA1; more than 600 for DPA1; roughly 470 for DPB1. Along with the approximately 650-subject first cohort, a separate validation cohort of around 110 different subjects was used.

Overall study outcomes, separate from this receptor: Most CMV-associated TCR beta chains appeared to be HLA-restricted in a later analysis, and the HLA associations seemed to be driven largely by CMV exposure. Some IMGT-functional V segments, including TRBV6-2 and TRBV6-3, could not be told apart with the 87-base-pair reads, so those segments were excluded. A later analysis reported that several top co-occurrence clusters appeared linked to parvovirus B19, influenza, CMV and Epstein-Barr virus. The cohort was sequenced for TCR beta chains only, and without alpha or paired-chain data the features that could be detected were limited. Because HLA typing was missing for some donors at each locus, association tests included only the typed subset. Roughly uniform sequencing depth across donors was assumed in presence/absence analyses, although this assumption may not hold. Linkage disequilibrium might explain the correlated functional status among segregating V segments, but an unknown experimental factor could not be excluded. An association between a missense DCLRE1C variant and V-gene and J-gene trimming of TCR beta chains was found in a later genetic analysis and replicated in an independent cohort. A later analysis found that HLA-associated TCR beta chains were more clonally expanded and had lower generation probabilities than equally common non-associated chains. According to a later analysis, TCR association rates differed among HLA loci, with DRB1 alleles showing the most associated TCRs and HLA-C alleles showing the fewest. A total of roughly 160 TCR beta chains were listed by the study as associated with cytomegalovirus. Strong co-occurrence of HLA alleles, especially DR and DQ, made assigning TCR associations to individual alleles difficult. According to the authors, the approach could potentially be generalized to other disease states and immunological phenotypes. A few of the identified cytomegalovirus-associated TCR beta chains were confirmed in vitro to be specific for cytomegalovirus antigens. The sequencing pipeline was judged likely to have produced a cluster of highly shared sequence variants as a technical artifact. A later genetic analysis reported fewer N-insertions in productive TCRs among donors in an Asian-associated ancestry cluster than the roughly 720-donor mean. An earlier analysis of 450 to 750 of the donors showed that most TCR beta V segments appeared in productive rearrangements either about 90% or about 30% of the time, which broadly matched IMGT annotations. The only immune exposure information available for the cohort was CMV serostatus. Because counts were too low, 15 to 20 rarely observed V segments, including chromosome 9 orphons, were left out of the earlier analysis of 500 to 750 of the donors. A further reported finding was that TCR beta sequences accurately predicted the HLA-A and HLA-B alleles for most subjects in the first cohort. Most TCR sequences were seen in very few donors, while some public TCRs were found in many individuals. A later analysis associated 16,951 TCR beta sequences with specific HLA alleles at a false discovery rate of 0.05. The classifier was reported to diagnose cytomegalovirus status with high specificity and sensitivity in both the original cohort and the validation cohort.

For this clone: The target of this receptor is not known. No much larger clone exists at a distance of one base, and base qualities are not known.

Library method: the immunoSEQ multiplex PCR assay. The multiplex PCR relied on a mix of 60 forward primers for TCR Vbeta segments and 13 reverse primers for TCR Jbeta segments. Amplification of the CDR3 region of rearranged TCR beta genes was performed with a multiplex PCR assay on genomic DNA. On the Illumina HiSeq System, the amplified TCR beta libraries were sequenced as 87-base-pair reads. The paper's processing steps were these. A later analysis counted tens of millions of unique TCR beta chains across the 550 to 700 repertoires, and roughly 11 million of these chains were shared by at least two donors. Raw reads were error-corrected and collapsed into unique sequences with a nearest-neighbor algorithm that merged closely related sequences to remove PCR and sequencing errors. CDR3 sequences were aligned to IMGT reference sequences to assign V, D and J gene segments. For a sequence to be retained, at least a six-nucleotide match to both a V gene segment and a J gene segment was required. A rearrangement counted as productive if the CDR3 had no stop codons and remained in frame with V and J, and every other rearrangement counted as non-productive. CDR3 was defined by IMGT convention, running from the second conserved V-encoded cysteine to the conserved J-encoded phenylalanine. The earlier analysis of 587 of the donors excluded any sequence lacking an unambiguous match to a single V gene segment. In an earlier analysis of several hundred of the donors, V segments were called functional above 56.7% productive rearrangements and were called segregating when the between-donor standard deviation exceeded 5%. A statistical classification framework was developed to diagnose cytomegalovirus status using the catalog of TCR beta chain sequences. In a later analysis, V and J genes were assigned by comparing TCR nucleotide sequences against IMGT/GENE-DB human TR gene sequences. A later analysis assigned CDR3 sequences and most-parsimonious VDJ recombination scenarios with the TCRdist pipeline. In a later analysis, every TCR beta chain was defined by the combination of its CDR3 amino acid sequence and its V-gene family, and reads without a unique V-gene family were dropped. In a later analysis, fewer than 650 highly shared, low-generation-probability nucleotide sequences were removed to address suspected cross-contamination and a sequencing artifact. A later analysis calculated a clonal expansion index for each public chain from normalized within-repertoire ranks of inferred template counts. Generation probabilities in a later analysis came from a VDJ recombination model fitted to out-of-frame rearrangements, and those results were checked against IGoR. In a later analysis, TCR-TCR, TCR-HLA and TCR-CMV co-occurrence was scored with hypergeometric tests, and a repertoire-size bias correction was applied to TCR pairs. In a later analysis, false discovery rates were estimated by permuting HLA or CMV assignments 20 times. In a later analysis, co-occurring TCRs were grouped with DBSCAN, and TCRdist sequence similarity was added when clustering was performed within HLA-allele-positive subsets. Co-occurrence clustering excluded repertoires with fewer than 30,000 or more than 120,000 public chains, plus five with anomalous nucleotide sharing. TCRdb holds this immuneACCESS table with in-frame rearrangements only. Some clones are missing; in checked studies, unresolved V genes explain under half, and the rest has no known cause. V and J calls and clone size are as listed in that table; D and trimming were resolved from the DNA. The sample table holds about 150,000 clones, of which around 80% were seen once. The ten largest clones take up about 12% of the sample.

The cohort was made up of approximately 700 healthy bone marrow donors. At the time of sampling, all cohort members were nominally healthy, though unrecorded immune exposures were likely present. The donor tested CMV seropositive, placing the donor among the roughly 300 seropositive members of the cohort. A peripheral blood sample was provided by each donor, and peripheral blood mononuclear cells were used for TCR beta sequencing. Genomic DNA extraction from the blood cell samples was performed with the Qiagen DNeasy Blood Extraction Kit. Its CDR3 holds 15 amino acids, cysteine through phenylalanine. Only CDR3 DNA is held: 45 bases, read in frame from base 1. V sheds 1 base and J sheds 3 bases, leaving 12 bases between their ends. Taken from the germline V gene, the CDR1 and CDR2 loops are LGHNA and YSLEER.

What was sequenced was PBMCs. This sequence originates from a man aged 40-49 years in good health and CMV-seropositive. The V and J genes are TRBV4-3 and TRBJ1-1, with a weak D call of TRBD1 (5 bases match). At the DNA level, the sequence is TGCGCCAGCAGCCAAGCCCCAGGGCAGGACACTGAAGCTTTCTTT. It translates as CASSQAPGQDTEAFF.